A single sample is the source of the 13 T cell receptor beta chains below, sequenced in a study of T cell changes during pregnancy in multiple sclerosis. The protocol was immunoSEQ multiplex PCR, while the TCRdb copy is restricted to in-frame clones and leaves out a portion. This table has over 100,000 clones, 92% appearing once. Source: peripheral blood, taken in the third trimester of pregnancy. These TCRs come from a female donor with multiple sclerosis, enrolled in a pregnancy study.

This chain links TRBV5-1 with TRBJ2-3; 12 nucleotides line up with TRBD2. CDR1 is SGHRS, CDR2 YFSETQ, per germline. J gave up 5 bases and V 3 bases, and 4 bases lay outside the gene matches. The CDR3 is 15 amino acids. CDR3 protein: CASSWTSGKLDTQYF. The CDR3 region has the DNA TGCGCCAGCAGCTGGACTAGCGGGAAGTTAGATACGCAGTATTTT.

The chain carries TRBV6-5 and TRBJ2-3; TRBD2 might be the D (5 bases). CDR1 and CDR2 (germline): MNHEY, SVGAGI. V lost 5 bases and J 1 base, leaving 13 bases between the germline ends. This CDR3 has 15 amino acids. Here the CDR3 reads CASSLLAGRTDTQYF. DNA for the CDR3: TGTGCCAGCAGTCTTCTGGCGGGCCGCACAGATACGCAGTATTTT.

V is TRBV2 and J is TRBJ2-7; TRBD2 might be the D (5 bases). CDR1 and CDR2 from the germline V gene are SNHLY and FYNNEI. CDR3 length: 13 amino acids. Trimming pared 6 bases from V and 7 bases from J, leaving 16 bases between. CDR3: CASSVTATGEQYF. The CDR3 DNA reads as TGTGCCAGCAGCGTCACAGCGACGGGGGAGCAGTACTTC.

The sample holds a few counts of this clone. The V gene is TRBV14, the J gene TRBJ2-1; tentative D call: TRBD1 (6 bases). The V end lost 4 bases, the J end lost 6 bases, and 16 bases lay between the germline ends. Per germline, CDR1 SGHDN and CDR2 FVKESK. The CDR3 has 15 amino acids. CDR3: CASSPLGAVTNEQFF. The CDR3 DNA follows: TGTGCCAGCAGCCCTTTGGGGGCGGTTACCAATGAGCAGTTCTTC.

This chain joins TRBV2 and TRBJ1-5, with 8 bases that match TRBD1. Germline CDR1 and CDR2: SNHLY and FYNNEI. This CDR3 spans 16 amino acids. V lost 3 bases and J lost 9; bases outside the gene matches: 13. CDR3 region: CASSDRRQGRSRPQHF. The CDR3, as DNA: TGTGCCAGCAGTGATCGGAGACAGGGGCGCTCGAGGCCCCAGCATTTT.

This chain connects TRBV28 to TRBJ1-2, with 7 bases fitting TRBD1. J lost 8 bases, V lost 7 bases, and 7 bases had no gene match. This CDR3 contains 12 residues. From germline, CDR1 is MDHEN and CDR2 SYDVKM. The CDR3 DNA follows: TGTGCCAGCATCCAACCAGGGGGAGGCTACACCTTC. Its translation: CASIQPGGGYTF.

DNA of the CDR3: TGTGCCAGCAGTTACGGGGGACAGGGGTTACGAAACACCATATATTTT. As protein: CASSYGGQGLRNTIYF. J is TRBJ1-3 and V is TRBV6-6, with TRBD1 matching 10 bases. Germline loops: CDR1 MNHNY, CDR2 SVGAGI (reference sequence). V shed 2 bases and J 5 bases; nucleotides not matched to a gene: 6. CDR3 length equals 16 residues.

J is TRBJ2-5 and V is TRBV5-5; 11 bases line up with TRBD2. Germline CDR1 and CDR2: SGHKS and YYEKEE (reference sequence). This CDR3 is 18 amino acids long. After removal of 3 bases from V and 3 bases from J, the junction contained 13 bases not matched to a gene. This CDR3 reads CASSYMALAGGAKETQYF. CDR3 nucleotide sequence: TGTGCCAGCAGCTACATGGCCCTAGCGGGGGGCGCTAAAGAGACCCAGTACTTC. Complete variable domain (other parts from reference TRBV5-5 and TRBJ2-5): DAGVTQSPTHLIKTRGQQVTLRCSPISGHKSVSWYQQVLGQGPQFIFQYYEKEERGRGNFPDRFSARQFPNYSSELNVNALLLGDSALYLCASSYMALAGGAKETQYFGPGTRLLVL.

The rearrangement uses TRBV30 and TRBJ1-4; tentatively, D is TRBD1 (6 bases). CDR3 length: 15 residues. In germline, CDR1 is GTSNPN, CDR2 SVGIG (reference sequence). With 1 base removed from V and 8 bases from J, the gap between germline ends came to 17 bases. The CDR3 loop reads CAWSGQGRGVEKLFF. CDR3 coding DNA: TGTGCCTGGAGTGGCCAGGGCAGGGGCGTAGAAAAACTGTTTTTT.

The gene calls are TRBV5-1 and TRBJ2-7, with TRBD1 identical over 7 bases. CDR3 size: 14 residues. Per germline, CDR1 SGHRS and CDR2 YFSETQ. V lost 3 bases and J lost 3; bases outside the gene matches: 6. CDR3 in amino acids: CASSWMGQFYEQYF. In DNA, the CDR3 is TGCGCCAGCAGCTGGATGGGACAGTTCTACGAGCAGTACTTC.

This clone was found once. The CDR3 bases are TGCGCCAGCAGCCCGGGACTAGCGGGAGGAGTGGAGTTCTTC. This codes for CASSPGLAGGVEFF. This chain links TRBV5-1 with TRBJ2-1, with 15 nucleotides matching TRBD2. Unmatched junction bases numbered 7, after V lost 4 bases and J lost 14 bases. The CDR3 loop spans 14 amino acids. Germline V gene sequence: CDR1 SGHRS, CDR2 YFSETQ.

The chain uses TRBV9 and TRBJ2-5; unclear D gene. From germline, CDR1 is SGDLS and CDR2 YYNGEE. This CDR3 is built from 14 residues. Trimming stripped 4 bases from V and 4 bases from J, with 14 bases between. CDR3 region: CASSSLRVRETQYF. The CDR3 nucleotides are TGTGCCAGCAGCTCCCTCCGGGTACGAGAGACCCAGTACTTC.

This clone was detected only once. This chain uses TRBV4-1 with TRBJ2-6; 7 bases line up with TRBD2. This CDR3 has 17 residues. Germline V CDR1 and CDR2: MGHRA, YSYEKL. With V trimmed by 5 bases and J by 5 bases, 12 bases remained unmatched. The CDR3 here is CASSNHFLAVRANVLTF. The DNA of the CDR3 is TGCGCCAGCAGCAACCACTTTCTAGCGGTTCGGGCCAACGTCCTGACTTTC.